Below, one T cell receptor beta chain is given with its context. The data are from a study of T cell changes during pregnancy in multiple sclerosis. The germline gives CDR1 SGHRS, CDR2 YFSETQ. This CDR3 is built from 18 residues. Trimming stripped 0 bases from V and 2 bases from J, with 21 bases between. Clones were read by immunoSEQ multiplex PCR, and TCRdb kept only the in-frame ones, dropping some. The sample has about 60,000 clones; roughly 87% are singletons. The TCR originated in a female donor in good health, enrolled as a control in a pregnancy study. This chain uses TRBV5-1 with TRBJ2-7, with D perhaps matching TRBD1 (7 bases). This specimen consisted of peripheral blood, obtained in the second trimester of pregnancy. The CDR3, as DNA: TGCGCCAGCAGCTTGGCAGGGGGGCCTACAGGGCTCCCCTACGAGCAGTACTTC. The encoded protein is CASSLAGGPTGLPYEQYF.